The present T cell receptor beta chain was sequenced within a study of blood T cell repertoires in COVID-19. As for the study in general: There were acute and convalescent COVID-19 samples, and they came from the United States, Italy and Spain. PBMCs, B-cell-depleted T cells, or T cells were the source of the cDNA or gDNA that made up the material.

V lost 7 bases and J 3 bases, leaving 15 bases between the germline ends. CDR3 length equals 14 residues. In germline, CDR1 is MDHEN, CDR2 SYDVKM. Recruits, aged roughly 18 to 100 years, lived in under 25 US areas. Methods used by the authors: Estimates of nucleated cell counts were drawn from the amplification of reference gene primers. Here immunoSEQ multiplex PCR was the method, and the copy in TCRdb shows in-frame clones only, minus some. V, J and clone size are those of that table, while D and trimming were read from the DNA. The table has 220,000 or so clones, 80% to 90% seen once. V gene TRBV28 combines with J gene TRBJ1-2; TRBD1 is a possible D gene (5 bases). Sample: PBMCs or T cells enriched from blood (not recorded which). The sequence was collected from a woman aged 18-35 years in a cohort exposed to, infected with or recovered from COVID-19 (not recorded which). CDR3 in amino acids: CASTPLGGDYGYTF. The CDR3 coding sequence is TGTGCCAGCACCCCTCTCGGGGGTGACTATGGCTACACCTTC.